What follows are 30 T cell receptor beta chains derived from one specimen sequenced in a study of blood T cell repertoires in COVID-19. The repertoire was sequenced with immunoSEQ multiplex PCR; TCRdb's copy has only in-frame clones and lacks some. The sample has approximately 150,000 clones, roughly three quarters seen once. Source material: peripheral blood. These receptors came from a man aged 50 to 60 with active or convalescent COVID-19.

This chain uses TRBV5-1 with TRBJ2-1, with 12 bases matching TRBD2. V lost 1 base and J lost 9; bases outside the gene matches: 8. Germline V gene data show CDR1 as SGHRS and CDR2 as YFSETQ. This CDR3 is 16 amino acids long. CDR3 protein: CASSLSSGRAAGEQFF. As DNA, the CDR3 is TGCGCCAGCAGCTTGTCTAGCGGGAGGGCCGCAGGTGAGCAGTTCTTC.

This clone came up a few times. The CDR3 reads CASSFPSALNEKLFF. CDR3 nucleotides: TGTGCCAGCAGTTTCCCCAGTGCCTTAAATGAAAAACTGTTTTTT. The rearrangement joins TRBV28 to TRBJ1-4; D is unresolved. Germline CDR1 MDHEN, CDR2 SYDVKM. The CDR3 contains 15 residues. The V end lost 3 bases, the J end lost 5 bases, and 13 bases lay between the germline ends.

The chain joins TRBV20-1 to TRBJ1-5; 12 bases are shared with TRBD1. From germline, CDR1 is DFQATT and CDR2 SNEGSKA (reference sequence). The CDR3 has 18 amino acids. The V gene end was trimmed by 3 bases and the J gene end by 2 bases; junction bases not matched to a gene: 11. This CDR3 is CSASVSGQGARGNQPQHF. The DNA for the CDR3 is TGCAGTGCTAGTGTCTCGGGACAGGGGGCAAGGGGCAATCAGCCCCAGCATTTT.

This CDR3 reads CASSLDSRSYEQYF. The CDR3 nucleotides are TGTGCCAGCAGCTTAGATAGTCGGTCCTACGAGCAGTACTTC. The chain employs TRBV7-9 and TRBJ2-7; D unresolved. Per the germline V gene, CDR1 is SEHNR and CDR2 is FQNEAQ (reference sequence). V lost 1 base, J lost 1 base, and 8 bases lay in between. The CDR3 runs to 14 residues.

The chain joins TRBV19 to TRBJ1-5, with D possibly being TRBD1 (6 bases). The V and J ends lost 1 base and 0 bases respectively, with 16 bases between them. The CDR3 covers 18 residues. CDR1 is LNHDA, CDR2 SQIVND, per germline (reference sequence). The CDR3 bases are TGTGCCAGTAGTATAGGTGGCAGGGGACAATATAGCAATCAGCCCCAGCATTTT. As protein: CASSIGGRGQYSNQPQHF.

In its sample, this clone was seen once. The CDR3 spells CASRSGQRNSPLHF. The CDR3 coding sequence is TGTGCCAGCAGAAGTGGACAGAGGAATTCACCCCTCCACTTT. This chain connects TRBV7-2 to TRBJ1-6; a weak D match, TRBD1 (6 bases). The germline gives CDR1 SGHTA, CDR2 FQGNSA. V lost 6 bases, J lost 7 bases, and 13 bases lay in between. This CDR3 region has 14 residues.

V is TRBV15 and J is TRBJ1-3; the D gene is possibly TRBD1 (6 bases). Germline V gene data show CDR1 as LNHNV and CDR2 as YYDKDF (reference sequence). This CDR3 contains 18 residues. V lost 0 bases, J lost 0 bases, and 15 bases lay in between. The chain's CDR3 is CATSREDQGIASGNTIYF. The CDR3 DNA reads as TGTGCCACCAGCAGAGAAGATCAGGGGATTGCCTCTGGAAACACCATATATTTT.

The chain carries TRBV19 and TRBJ2-1; D might be TRBD2 (5 bases). The CDR3 is 17 amino acids. Trimming shortened V by 7 bases and J by 5 bases, and 24 bases separated the two germline ends. Germline V CDR1 and CDR2: LNHDA, SQIVND (reference sequence). CDR3 sequence: CASTPLASGMSDNEQFF. CDR3 DNA sequence: TGTGCCAGTACCCCCCTAGCCAGTGGAATGTCGGACAATGAGCAGTTCTTC.

V usage is TRBV5-1 and J usage is TRBJ1-3; 10 bases map to TRBD1. The V gene's germline CDR1 is SGHRS and CDR2 YFSETQ. V lost 4 bases and J lost 4; bases outside the gene matches: 5. This CDR3 is built from 15 residues. Here the CDR3 reads CASSMTGGKGNTIYF. The CDR3 DNA sequence: TGCGCCAGCAGCATGACAGGGGGCAAAGGAAACACCATATATTTT.

This clone was seen just once. This chain uses TRBV24-1 with TRBJ1-5; the match to TRBD1 covers 11 bases. This CDR3 comprises 14 residues. Germline V gene lookup returns CDR1 KGHDR and CDR2 SFDVKD. J lost 6 bases, V lost 3 bases, and 0 bases had no gene match. The CDR3: CATSDGTGGQPQHF. DNA of the CDR3: TGTGCCACCAGTGATGGGACAGGGGGTCAGCCCCAGCATTTT.

V gene TRBV12-5 combines with J gene TRBJ2-1; 8 nucleotides line up with TRBD2. Germline CDR1 LGHNT, CDR2 FRNRAP. This CDR3 is built from 17 residues. Unmatched junction bases numbered 12, after V lost 0 bases and J lost 8 bases. In DNA, the CDR3 is TGTGCTAGTGGTTTGGTACTAGCGGCGGGAGTTCTCGATGAGCAGTTCTTC. Its translation is CASGLVLAAGVLDEQFF.

The chain couples TRBV6-5 to TRBJ2-1; TRBD1 agrees at 7 bases. The J segment lost 9 bases and the V segment lost 8 bases, leaving 10 bases of the junction unmatched. The CDR3 contains 13 residues. Germline CDR1 MNHEY, CDR2 SVGAGI. The CDR3 sequence is CASCRDAGGEQFF. CDR3 nucleotide sequence: TGTGCCAGCTGCCGGGACGCAGGGGGTGAGCAGTTCTTC.

The chain has TRBV7-2 and TRBJ1-4; perhaps TRBD1 as D (5 bases). The V and J ends lost 8 bases and 5 bases respectively, with 18 bases between them. The CDR3 covers 15 residues. Germline CDR1 and CDR2: SGHTA and FQGNSA. CDR3 region: CASALRAGQNEKLFF. In DNA form, the CDR3 reads TGTGCCAGCGCGCTAAGGGCAGGGCAAAATGAAAAACTGTTTTTT.

The J gene is TRBJ1-2, the V gene TRBV5-4; 7 bases are shared with TRBD1. The germline CDR1 and CDR2 sequences are SGHNT and YYREEE (reference sequence). With 4 bases clipped from V and 4 bases from J, the junction kept 7 bases outside the gene matches. This CDR3 has 14 amino acids. The CDR3 DNA is TGTGCCAGCAGCATTACCGGGACAGCCTATGGCTACACCTTC. Its translation is CASSITGTAYGYTF. The full variable domain, completed using reference TRBV5-4 and TRBJ1-2, is ETGVTQSPTHLIKTRGQQVTLRCSSQSGHNTVSWYQQALGQGPQFIFQYYREEENGRGNFPPRFSGLQFPNYSSELNVNALELDDSALYLCASSITGTAYGYTFGSGTRLTVV.

The chain has TRBV13 and TRBJ2-3; D might be TRBD2 (6 bases). CDR3 length: 15 amino acids. Germline lookup yields CDR1 PRHDT and CDR2 FYEKMQ (reference sequence). Trimming stripped 4 bases from V and 2 bases from J, with 13 bases between. CDR3 sequence: CASSSRSSDTDTQYF. CDR3 nucleotides: TGTGCCAGCAGCTCAAGGTCTAGCGACACAGATACGCAGTATTTT.

This chain links TRBV19 with TRBJ1-1; 8 bases map to TRBD1. The germline CDR1 and CDR2 sequences are LNHDA and SQIVND (reference sequence). J was trimmed by 1 base and V by 0 bases; bases with no gene match: 4. This CDR3 spans 16 amino acids. The CDR3: CASSIDDRGGNTEAFF. The CDR3 DNA reads TGTGCCAGTAGTATAGACGACAGGGGCGGGAACACTGAAGCTTTCTTT. The variable domain in full, completed from reference TRBV19 and TRBJ1-1, reads DGGITQSPKYLFRKEGQNVTLSCEQNLNHDAMYWYRQDPGQGLRLIYYSQIVNDFQKGDIAEGYSVSREKKESFPLTVTSAQKNPTAFYLCASSIDDRGGNTEAFFGQGTRLTVV.

This rearrangement joins TRBV10-3 to TRBJ1-4, with a tentative D call TRBD1 (6 bases). Germline CDR1 reads ENHRY; CDR2 reads SYGVKD. CDR3 length: 12 amino acids. The V gene lost 10 bases and the J gene lost 8 bases, with 14 bases spanning the gap. The CDR3 loop is CATQGTGEKLFF. In nucleotides, the CDR3 is TGTGCCACGCAGGGGACGGGGGAAAAACTGTTTTTT.

The V and J genes are TRBV28 and TRBJ1-5; possibly TRBD1 for D (6 bases). The V end lost 5 bases, the J end lost 3 bases, and 14 bases lay between the germline ends. The CDR3 consists of 15 residues. Germline V gene data show CDR1 as MDHEN and CDR2 as SYDVKM. DNA for the CDR3: TGTGCCAGCAGTCCACAGGGTATGGACAATCAGCCCCAGCATTTT. This gives the protein CASSPQGMDNQPQHF.

In this sample, this clone turned up a few times. CDR3 sequence: CASKLVSGPYEQYF. DNA for the CDR3: TGTGCCAGCAAGCTAGTGAGCGGCCCCTACGAGCAGTACTTC. This chain links TRBV27 with TRBJ2-7, with D perhaps matching TRBD2 (5 bases). CDR3 length: 14 residues. Per germline, CDR1 MNHEY and CDR2 SMNVEV (reference sequence). Trimming took 7 bases from V and 2 from J, leaving 15 bases between them.

The CDR3, as DNA: TGTGCCGGGGCACCCAGGGGTGATGGAAACACCATATATTTT. The encoded protein is CAGAPRGDGNTIYF. The chain carries TRBV6-5 and TRBJ1-3, with a tentative D call TRBD1 (6 bases). The CDR3 covers 14 residues. The V end lost 11 bases, the J end lost 3 bases, and 17 bases lay between the germline ends. Germline CDR1 is MNHEY and CDR2 is SVGAGI.

V usage is TRBV13 and J usage is TRBJ2-3, with D possibly being TRBD2 (5 bases). The CDR3 runs 16 residues. V lost 5 bases and J 6 bases, leaving 21 bases between the germline ends. The V gene's germline CDR1 is PRHDT and CDR2 FYEKMQ (reference sequence). Written as DNA, the CDR3 is TGTGCCAGCAGCCCCGGGGTAGCGAAGTCATGGGATACGCAGTATTTT. Its translation is CASSPGVAKSWDTQYF.

This chain uses TRBV19 with TRBJ2-3, with 8 bases fitting TRBD2. The germline V gene has CDR1 LNHDA and CDR2 SQIVND (reference sequence). J gave up 0 bases and V 1 base, and 12 bases lay outside the gene matches. This CDR3 contains 19 residues. The CDR3, as DNA: TGTGCCAGTAGTATAGTACCCCGGACTAGCATAACGAGCACAGATACGCAGTATTTT. Translating gives CASSIVPRTSITSTDTQYF.

The CDR3 region has the DNA TGTGCCAGCAGCGTAGAAACAGGGGGCGATAATTCACCCCTCCACTTT. Residues: CASSVETGGDNSPLHF. The chain couples TRBV9 to TRBJ1-6; 9 bases fit TRBD1. CDR3 length: 16 amino acids. The germline CDR1 and CDR2 sequences are SGDLS and YYNGEE. The trim removed 0 bases at V and 5 bases at J, leaving 3 bases unmatched.

The chain employs TRBV11-2 and TRBJ2-3; perhaps TRBD2 as D (7 bases). The CDR3 has 14 amino acids. Trimming removed 3 bases from V and 3 bases from J, with 10 bases in between. Germline values: CDR1 SGHAT, CDR2 FQNNGV. The DNA of the CDR3 is TGTGCCAGCAGCTTCGGGGGGCGGACAGATACGCAGTATTTT. Its protein product is CASSFGGRTDTQYF.

The gene calls are TRBV29-1 and TRBJ2-2; D possibly corresponds to TRBD2 (6 bases). CDR3 length equals 15 residues. The V and J ends lost 2 bases and 3 bases respectively, with 13 bases between them. Germline V gene sequence: CDR1 SQVTM, CDR2 ANQGSEA. CDR3 region: CSVERDLGDTGELFF. The CDR3, as DNA: TGCAGCGTTGAACGGGACTTAGGCGACACCGGGGAGCTGTTTTTT.

The sample holds one count of this clone. V is TRBV12-3 or TRBV12-4 and J is TRBJ2-1; 7 bases line up with TRBD1. This CDR3 comprises 11 residues. V dropped 5 bases and J dropped 10; count of bases not matched to a gene: 2. CDR3 in amino acids: CASSTGVEQFF. CDR3 DNA sequence: TGTGCCAGCAGTACAGGGGTAGAGCAGTTCTTC.

This chain joins TRBV5-1 and TRBJ1-1, with D unresolved. Germline CDR1 reads SGHRS; CDR2 reads YFSETQ. Deletions cut 5 bases from V and 1 base from J, with 12 bases between. The CDR3 runs to 14 residues. In DNA, the CDR3 is TGCGCCAGCAGTACGTACCCAGGGAACACTGAAGCTTTCTTT. Amino acids: CASSTYPGNTEAFF.

The chain couples TRBV9 to TRBJ2-3, with a possible D match to TRBD2 (5 bases). Trimming took 0 bases from V and 1 from J, leaving 9 bases between them. The CDR3 is 15 amino acids. CDR1 SGDLS and CDR2 YYNGEE come from the germline V gene. The CDR3 bases are TGTGCCAGCAGCGTAGGAGCGGTTCGCACAGATACGCAGTATTTT. It codes for CASSVGAVRTDTQYF.

The genes are TRBV19 and TRBJ2-1; a weak D match, TRBD2 (5 bases). Deletions cut 5 bases from V and 9 bases from J, with 8 bases between. The length of the CDR3 is 11 residues. CDR1 and CDR2 from the germline V gene are LNHDA and SQIVND (reference sequence). The CDR3 nucleotides read TGTGCCAGTAGTGGCCGGGGTGAGCAGTTCTTC. Its translation is CASSGRGEQFF.

The chain carries TRBV30 and TRBJ1-5; tentative D call: TRBD1 (5 bases). This CDR3 contains 14 residues. With 6 bases removed from V and 10 bases from J, the gap between germline ends came to 22 bases. Germline V gene sequence: CDR1 GTSNPN, CDR2 SVGIG (reference sequence). Written as DNA, the CDR3 is TGTGCCTGCACCAGTCGAGGACATGGGATCCCCCAGCATTTT. Translated, it gives CACTSRGHGIPQHF.